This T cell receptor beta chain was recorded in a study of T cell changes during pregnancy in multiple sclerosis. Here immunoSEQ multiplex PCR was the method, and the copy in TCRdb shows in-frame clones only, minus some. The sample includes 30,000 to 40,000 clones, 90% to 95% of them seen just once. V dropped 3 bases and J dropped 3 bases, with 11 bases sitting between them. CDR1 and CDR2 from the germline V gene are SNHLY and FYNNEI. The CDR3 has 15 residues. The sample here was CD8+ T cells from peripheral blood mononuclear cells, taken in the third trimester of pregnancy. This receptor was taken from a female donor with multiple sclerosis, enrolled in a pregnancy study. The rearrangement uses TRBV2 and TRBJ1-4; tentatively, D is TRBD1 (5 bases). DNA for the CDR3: TGTGCCAGCAGTGACTTAGGGGCCCCTAATGAAAAACTGTTTTTT. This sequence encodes CASSDLGAPNEKLFF.